Many counts were recorded for the clone carrying this TCR beta chain. TCR beta CDR3 region amplification was performed from RNA transcripts. Carried out on the TCR CDR3, a first-round RT-PCR used the HTBI primer set. MiXCR, applied by TCRdb to the multiplex PCR reads, yields one record per CDR3 protein. The data contain approximately 630,000 distinct CDR3 sequences, 15% to 20% of them singletons. This sample is part of a study of T cells in Graves' hyperthyroidism and ophthalmopathy. CDR1 and CDR2 (germline): MNHEY, SVGEGT. The V gene lost 2 bases and the J gene lost 2 bases, with 5 bases spanning the gap. The CDR3 loop spans 13 amino acids.

This TCR came from a woman younger than 45 with Graves' hyperthyroidism. Sequencing input: blood. This chain links TRBV6-2 or TRBV6-3 with TRBJ2-3; D not certain. The DNA for the CDR3 is TGTGCCAGCAGTTACCGAACCACAGATACGCAGTATTTT. Protein: CASSYRTTDTQYF.